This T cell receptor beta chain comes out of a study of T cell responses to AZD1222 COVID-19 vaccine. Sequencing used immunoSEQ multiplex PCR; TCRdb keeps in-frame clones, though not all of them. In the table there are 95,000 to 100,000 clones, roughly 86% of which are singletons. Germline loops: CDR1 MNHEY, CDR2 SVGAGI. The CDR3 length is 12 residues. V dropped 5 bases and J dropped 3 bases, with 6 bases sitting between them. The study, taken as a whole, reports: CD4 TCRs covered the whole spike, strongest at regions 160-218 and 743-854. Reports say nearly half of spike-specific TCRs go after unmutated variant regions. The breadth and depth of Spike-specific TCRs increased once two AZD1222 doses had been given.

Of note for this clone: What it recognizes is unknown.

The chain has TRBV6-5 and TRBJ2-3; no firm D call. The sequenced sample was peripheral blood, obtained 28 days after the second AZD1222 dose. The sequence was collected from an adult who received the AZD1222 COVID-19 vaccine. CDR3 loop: CASSLTTDTQYF. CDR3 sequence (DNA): TGTGCCAGCAGTCTTACTACAGATACGCAGTATTTT.